Below are 22 T cell receptor beta chains sequenced from a single sample in a study of shared clonotypes between healthy human individuals. Sequenced by immunoSEQ multiplex PCR; TCRdb stores in-frame clones only, minus some. The data contain 2 million to 2.5 million clones, about 94% of them singletons. The sample taken for sequencing was naive CD4+ T cells sorted from blood. The subset: CD45RA+ positively selected. The receptors were gathered from a man aged 18 to 35 in good health.

The chain carries TRBV25-1 and TRBJ2-1; a weak D match, TRBD2 (6 bases). The CDR3 contains 14 residues. Trimming took 7 bases from V and 10 from J, leaving 20 bases between them. Germline lookup yields CDR1 MGHDK and CDR2 SYGVNS. The CDR3 coding sequence is TGTGCCAGCACTTCTCCGGGACTTGGAAGGGAGCAGTTCTTC. Translating it yields CASTSPGLGREQFF.

The chain couples TRBV27 to TRBJ2-7; 7 bases are a match to TRBD1. Trimming cost V 5 bases and J 0 bases; bases outside gene matches: 7. Germline V gives CDR1 MNHEY, CDR2 SMNVEV (reference sequence). The CDR3 consists of 15 residues. The DNA for the CDR3 is TGTGCCAGCAGTGGACGACAGGGCTTCTCCTACGAGCAGTACTTC. Its protein product is CASSGRQGFSYEQYF.

The V and J genes are TRBV18 and TRBJ2-2; weak D call: TRBD2 (5 bases). Looked up from germline, CDR1 is KGHSH and CDR2 is LQKENI. The V gene lost 6 bases and the J gene lost 8 bases, with 19 bases spanning the gap. The CDR3 consists of 15 residues. The CDR3 nucleotides read TGTGCCAGCTCGAACCGGGAAAGTGCGCGAGGGGAGCTGTTTTTT. Translation gives CASSNRESARGELFF.

In the case of this clone: The sample holds other DNA sequences that translate to the same CDR3. The chain recombines TRBV19 with TRBJ2-7; D ambiguous. Trimming took off 2 bases at V and 3 bases at J, with 8 bases between the two ends. Germline V gene data show CDR1 as LNHDA and CDR2 as SQIVND (reference sequence). This CDR3 spans 13 amino acids. The CDR3 nucleotides are TGTGCCAGTAGTATATTGGTAGGCTACGAGCAGTACTTC. Translation gives CASSILVGYEQYF.

About this clone itself: This sample includes further DNA sequences coding for the same CDR3. This chain joins TRBV9 and TRBJ2-7; weak D call: TRBD2 (7 bases). Germline-derived CDR1 and CDR2 are SGDLS and YYNGEE. CDR3 length equals 15 residues. Trimming cost V 0 bases and J 0 bases, with 10 bases left between them. This chain's CDR3 is CASSVGGGLSYEQYF. Here the CDR3 DNA reads TGTGCCAGCAGCGTAGGGGGGGGCCTCTCCTACGAGCAGTACTTC.

This chain connects TRBV2 to TRBJ2-1, with 11 bases fitting TRBD1. Trimming took 6 bases from V and 8 from J; bases not matched to a gene: 6. This CDR3 comprises 14 residues. The germline CDR1 and CDR2 sequences are SNHLY and FYNNEI. CDR3 bases: TGTGCCAGCAGGGGGACAGGGGGATCCGATGAGCAGTTCTTC. Amino acid sequence: CASRGTGGSDEQFF.

The gene calls are TRBV28 and TRBJ1-1; weak D call: TRBD1 (5 bases). The length of the CDR3 is 12 residues. V lost 5 bases to trimming and J lost 8 bases, with 12 bases between them. The germline CDR1 and CDR2 sequences are MDHEN and SYDVKM. CDR3 nucleotides: TGTGCCAGCAGTGCCCGACAGTGGGAAGCTTTCTTT. Its translation is CASSARQWEAFF.

The chain has TRBV6-1 and TRBJ1-1, with 11 nucleotides matching TRBD1. The CDR3 is 19 residues long. V shed 2 bases, J shed 1 base, and the junction held 12 bases outside the gene matches. Germline V gene lookup returns CDR1 MNHNS and CDR2 SASEGT. The CDR3 DNA follows: TGTGCCAGCAGTGAAAGATCGTGGGGACAGGGGGTTGCGAACACTGAAGCTTTCTTT. Translating it yields CASSERSWGQGVANTEAFF.

J is TRBJ2-1 and V is TRBV19; 9 nucleotides agree with TRBD2. Germline CDR1 is LNHDA and CDR2 is SQIVND (reference sequence). Losses at the gene ends were 3 bases for V and 9 bases for J; bases not matched to a gene: 9. This CDR3 contains 15 residues. CDR3 region: CASSMATSGRVEQFF. DNA of the CDR3: TGTGCCAGTAGTATGGCGACTAGCGGAAGGGTTGAGCAGTTCTTC.

This sequence joins TRBV4-1 and TRBJ2-5; 8 bases map to TRBD2. The V and J ends lost 4 bases and 5 bases, in that order; junction bases with no gene match: 12. The germline V gene encodes CDR1 MGHRA and CDR2 YSYEKL. This CDR3 has 16 residues. This CDR3 reads CASSPTKGPGGETQYF. For the CDR3, the DNA is TGCGCCAGCAGCCCAACTAAGGGTCCGGGGGGGGAGACCCAGTACTTC.

This clone was observed once. The rearrangement joins TRBV9 to TRBJ2-4, with 8 positions matching TRBD2. There are 14 residues in the CDR3. V shed 7 bases and J 0 bases; nucleotides not matched to a gene: 3. Germline CDR1 is SGDLS and CDR2 is YYNGEE. The CDR3 loop is CASVAGLAKNIQYF. The CDR3 DNA follows: TGTGCCAGCGTAGCGGGACTAGCCAAAAACATTCAGTACTTC.

This chain connects TRBV11-1 to TRBJ2-2, with TRBD1 matching over 8 bases. The V segment lost 7 bases and the J segment 0 bases; nucleotides outside the gene matches: 13. Per the germline V gene, CDR1 is SGHAT and CDR2 is FQDESV (reference sequence). The CDR3 covers 18 residues. The CDR3 sequence: CASNPGGLGMTNTGELFF. CDR3 DNA: TGTGCCAGCAACCCAGGGGGCTTGGGGATGACGAACACCGGGGAGCTGTTTTTT. The variable domain in full, with the rest retrieved from reference TRBV11-1 and TRBJ2-2, is EAEVAQSPRYKITEKSQAVAFWCDPISGHATLYWYRQILGQGPELLVQFQDESVVDDSQLPKDRFSAERLKGVDSTLKIQPAELGDSAMYLCASNPGGLGMTNTGELFFGEGSRLTVL.

The count of this clone is one. V and J are TRBV15 and TRBJ1-6; D is uncertain. The CDR3 sequence is 16 residues long. Trimming pared 4 bases from V and 2 bases from J, leaving 12 bases between. CDR1 is LNHNV, CDR2 YYDKDF, per germline (reference sequence). CDR3 amino acids: CATSTARGTYNSPLHF. CDR3 nucleotide sequence: TGTGCCACCAGCACCGCGAGAGGGACCTATAATTCACCCCTCCACTTT.

The chain is built from TRBV7-2 and TRBJ2-2, with D unclear. Germline CDR1 is SGHTA and CDR2 is FQGNSA. The germline V and J ends were trimmed by 5 bases and 0 bases, with 16 bases remaining between them. The CDR3 is 17 residues long. The CDR3: CASSDPSGRANTGELFF. Written as DNA, the CDR3 is TGTGCCAGCAGCGACCCGTCCGGAAGAGCGAACACCGGGGAGCTGTTTTTT.

V gene TRBV5-6 combines with J gene TRBJ2-7; D remains unclear. CDR1 is SGHDT, CDR2 YYEEEE, per germline. The CDR3 has 13 residues. Trimming removed 2 bases at V and 2 bases at J, with 8 bases between. CDR3 sequence: CASSFKGTYEQYF. As DNA, the CDR3 is TGTGCCAGCAGCTTCAAAGGGACCTACGAGCAGTACTTC.

In DNA form, the CDR3 reads TGCAGCGTTGAGACTAGCGGGAGGCTCTACAATGAGCAGTTCTTC. Translating it yields CSVETSGRLYNEQFF. The J gene is TRBJ2-1, the V gene TRBV29-1; 13 bases line up with TRBD2. Germline CDR1 SQVTM, CDR2 ANQGSEA. Trimming removed 3 bases from V and 3 bases from J; junction bases left unmatched: 2. CDR3 length equals 15 residues.

The rearrangement uses TRBV5-1 and TRBJ2-3, with 10 bases lining up with TRBD2. With 3 bases clipped from V and 6 bases from J, the junction kept 7 bases outside the gene matches. Germline CDR1 is SGHRS and CDR2 is YFSETQ. The CDR3 is 15 amino acids. CDR3 in amino acids: CASSSLAGRQDTQYF. CDR3 nucleotide sequence: TGCGCCAGCAGCTCACTAGCGGGGAGGCAGGATACGCAGTATTTT.

The rearrangement links TRBV28 to TRBJ1-2; tentatively, D is TRBD1 (6 bases). This CDR3 region has 14 residues. Deletions cut 9 bases from V and 0 bases from J, with 14 bases between. Germline values: CDR1 MDHEN, CDR2 SYDVKM. Here the CDR3 reads CASMGGSTNYGYTF. In DNA, the CDR3 is TGTGCCAGTATGGGGGGCAGTACTAACTATGGCTACACCTTC.

About this clone: The sample has other DNA sequences that encode this CDR3 too. The rearrangement joins TRBV6-5 to TRBJ2-3; D call uncertain. The CDR3 consists of 12 residues. Germline V gene sequence: CDR1 MNHEY, CDR2 SVGAGI. Trimming took off 5 bases at V and 1 base at J, with 4 bases between the two ends. The chain's CDR3 is CASSRGTDTQYF. The CDR3 DNA sequence: TGTGCCAGCAGTAGGGGCACAGATACGCAGTATTTT.

A word on this clone: The sample contains more than one DNA sequence encoding this CDR3. J is TRBJ2-7 and V is TRBV25-1; D is undetermined. The germline gives CDR1 MGHDK, CDR2 SYGVNS. This CDR3 has 13 amino acids. Trimming took off 3 bases at V and 1 base at J, with 7 bases between the two ends. DNA of the CDR3: TGTGCCAGCAGTGAGGCAGCATCCTACGAGCAGTACTTC. Amino acids: CASSEAASYEQYF.

About this clone itself: This sample includes further DNA sequences coding for the same CDR3. The rearrangement uses TRBV7-3 and TRBJ1-1; D remains ambiguous. There are 13 residues in the CDR3. Germline assignment: CDR1 SGHTA and CDR2 FQGTGA. Deletions cut 0 bases from V and 1 base from J, with 3 bases between. The CDR3 region is CASSLTGNTEAFF. The CDR3, as DNA: TGTGCCAGCAGCTTAACAGGGAACACTGAAGCTTTCTTT.

This chain connects TRBV9 to TRBJ1-6, with TRBD1 matching 8 bases. The CDR3 has 14 residues. The V and J ends lost 4 bases and 10 bases, in that order; junction bases with no gene match: 7. The germline gives CDR1 SGDLS, CDR2 YYNGEE. As DNA, the CDR3 is TGTGCCAGCAGCCTTGGGACAGGCGCCTCACCCCTCCACTTT. It yields the protein CASSLGTGASPLHF.